These T cell receptor beta chains were read from a single sample in a study of T cell changes during pregnancy in multiple sclerosis. Profiled with immunoSEQ multiplex PCR; TCRdb holds only in-frame clones, not every one. The sample shows around 48,000 clones, approximately 92% of them seen only once. The material sequenced was CD4+ T cells from peripheral blood mononuclear cells, taken in the second trimester of pregnancy. Receptors originate from a female donor in good health, enrolled as a control in a pregnancy study. CDR3s include the opening cysteine and the closing phenylalanine or tryptophan. Fields, in order: J gene, V gene, clone size, D gene, CDR3 protein, CDR3 DNA. A D gene is named only where the DNA matches it firmly. Clone size is stated in some rows and not others, as once, few, many or a class when expanded.

>TRBJ2-1|TRBV9|-|-
CASSVGDRGTPQFF
TGTGCCAGCAGCGTAGGTGATAGGGGTACACCGCAGTTCTTC
>TRBJ2-1|TRBV19|few|-
CASSMNGRAPGSYNEQFF
TGTGCCAGTAGTATGAATGGCAGGGCCCCCGGCTCCTACAATGAGCAGTTCTTC
>TRBJ2-7|TRBV11-2|-|-
CATHPLRLSSYEQYF
TGTGCCACCCACCCTCTCAGGCTGAGCTCCTACGAGCAGTACTTC
>TRBJ2-5|TRBV4-2|-|TRBD2
CASSGGGAGERETQYF
TGTGCCAGCAGCGGAGGGGGAGCGGGAGAGAGGGAGACCCAGTACTTC
>TRBJ2-4|TRBV30|-|TRBD2
CAWRERGRAKNIQYF
TGTGCCTGGAGGGAGCGGGGGCGTGCCAAAAACATTCAGTACTTC
>TRBJ1-1|TRBV6-1|-|-
CASNRQNTEAFF
TGTGCCAGCAACCGACAGAACACTGAAGCTTTCTTT
>TRBJ1-3|TRBV28|-|-
CASRSDSSGNTIYF
TGTGCCAGCAGATCAGACAGCTCTGGAAACACCATATATTTT
>TRBJ2-4|TRBV5-6|-|-
CASSSTGTDIQYF
TGTGCCAGCAGCTCTACAGGGACGGACATTCAGTACTTC
>TRBJ2-3|TRBV6-5|-|-
CASSYKLSTDTQYF
TGTGCCAGCAGTTACAAGCTTAGCACAGATACGCAGTATTTT
>TRBJ2-1|TRBV28|-|-
CASSSFPSIRNEQFF
TGTGCCAGCAGTTCCTTCCCTAGTATCAGAAATGAGCAGTTCTTC
>TRBJ2-1|TRBV7-8|-|TRBD2
CASIQSPSGRAGEQFF
TGTGCCAGCATCCAATCCCCTAGCGGGAGGGCCGGTGAGCAGTTCTTC
>TRBJ2-7|TRBV12-1|-|-
CASSSTKGNEQYF
TGTGCCAGCAGCTCTACGAAGGGGAACGAGCAGTACTTC
>TRBJ1-1|TRBV6-5|-|-
CASSYSTRAGTEAFF
TGTGCCAGCAGTTACTCAACAAGGGCAGGGACTGAAGCTTTCTTT
>TRBJ1-5|TRBV19|-|-
CASSIVPRPKDQPQHF
TGTGCCAGTAGTATAGTCCCCAGGCCGAAAGATCAGCCCCAGCATTTT
>TRBJ1-3|TRBV23-1|-|-
CASRQGGNTIYF
TGCGCCAGCAGACAGGGCGGAAACACCATATATTTT
>TRBJ2-1|TRBV7-2|-|TRBD2
CASSLVAGAPYNEQFF
TGTGCCAGCAGCTTAGTAGCGGGAGCCCCCTACAATGAGCAGTTCTTC
>TRBJ1-1|TRBV19|-|-
CASRPSWGTMNTEAFF
TGTGCCAGTAGGCCCTCCTGGGGCACCATGAACACTGAAGCTTTCTTT
>TRBJ1-2|TRBV6-1|once|-
CASSETDYGYTF
TGTGCCAGCAGTGAAACTGACTATGGCTACACCTTC
>TRBJ2-3|TRBV20-1|-|TRBD1
CSRQGADTQYF
TGCAGCAGACAGGGTGCAGATACGCAGTATTTT
>TRBJ2-1|TRBV7-6|-|-
CASSEGEGGEQFF
TGTGCCAGTTCGGAGGGAGAGGGTGGGGAGCAGTTCTTC
>TRBJ2-3|TRBV27|-|TRBD2
CASSLFLAGVGDTQYF
TGTGCCAGCAGTTTGTTTCTAGCGGGAGTGGGGGATACGCAGTATTTT
>TRBJ2-1|TRBV4-2|few|TRBD2
CASSQGGAGPNNEQFF
TGTGCCAGCAGCCAAGGGGGAGCGGGGCCTAACAATGAGCAGTTCTTC